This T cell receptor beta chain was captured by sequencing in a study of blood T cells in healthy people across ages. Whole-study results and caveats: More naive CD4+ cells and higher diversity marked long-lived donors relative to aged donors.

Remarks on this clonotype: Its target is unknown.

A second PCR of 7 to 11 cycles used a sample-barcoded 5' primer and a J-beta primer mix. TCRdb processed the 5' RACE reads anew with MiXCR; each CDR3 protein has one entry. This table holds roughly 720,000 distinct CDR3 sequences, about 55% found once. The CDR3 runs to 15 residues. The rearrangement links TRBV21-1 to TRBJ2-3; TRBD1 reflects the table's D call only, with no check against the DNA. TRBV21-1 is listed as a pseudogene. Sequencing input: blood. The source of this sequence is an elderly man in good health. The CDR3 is CASSKEGTGGRDAYF. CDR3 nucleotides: TGTGCCAGCAGCAAAGAGGGGACAGGGGGGAGAGACGCGTATTTT.